This entry describes one TCR beta chain. As yet, its antigen is unknown. The protocol was immunoSEQ multiplex PCR, while the TCRdb copy is restricted to in-frame clones and leaves out a portion. In the table there are a few million clones, nearly 97% of which are singletons. Naive CD45RA+ and memory CD45RA-negative subsets were split from CD4+ cells. The data originate from a study of shared clonotypes between healthy human individuals. Study findings and constraints: Rarefaction indicated that sorted-subset sequencing remained incomplete although depth was large.

The CDR3 has 16 amino acids. J was trimmed by 0 bases and V by 3 bases; bases with no gene match: 2. Germline CDR1 SGHTA, CDR2 FQGNSA. This TCR derives from a man aged 18 to 35 in good health. Sample: naive CD4+ T cells sorted from blood. Stated subset: CD45RA+ positively selected. The J gene is TRBJ2-6, the V gene TRBV7-2; the match to TRBD1 covers 7 bases. CDR3 sequence: CASSLTGNSGANVLTF. For the CDR3, the DNA is TGTGCCAGCAGCTTGACAGGGAACTCTGGGGCCAACGTCCTGACTTTC.